The sequence of this T cell receptor beta chain was determined in a study of blood T cell repertoires in COVID-19. For the study at large: COVID-19 samples, acute and convalescent, were from the United States, Italy and Spain. T cells, B-cell-depleted T cells, or PBMCs supplied cDNA or gDNA.

Cohort allocation depended upon clinical history that participants reported. As handled by the study authors: Reference gene primer amplification in the assay estimated nucleated cell counts. Generated by immunoSEQ multiplex PCR, the TCRdb table keeps only in-frame clones and is missing some. V, J and clone size are those of that table, while D and trimming were read from the DNA. The sample yields roughly 240,000 clones, almost 85% seen once. V shed 7 bases and J shed 6 bases, with 10 bases lying between them. This CDR3 is built from 12 residues. This chain links TRBV12-3 or TRBV12-4 with TRBJ2-1; the D gene is possibly TRBD1 (5 bases). The receptor's source is a woman aged 50 to 65 with acute COVID-19. Sample: PBMCs or T cells enriched from blood (not recorded which). The CDR3 DNA is TGTGCCAGCACCGAAAGGGGCAATGAGCAGTTCTTC. This gives the protein CASTERGNEQFF.